This paragraph reports one T cell receptor (beta chain). Its antigen is currently unknown. Multiplex PCR with BIOMED2 TRB-A/B primer pools amplified TRB rearrangements. TCRdb reprocessed the multiplex PCR reads via MiXCR and lists one record per CDR3 protein. Among 15,000 to 20,000 distinct CDR3 sequences listed, around 35% were seen once. The data belong to a study of T and B cells in COVID-19 patients. Whole-study context: The recovered cohort's median age was approximately 34 years, versus over 60 years in active infection. Broader study findings: Active COVID-19 showed highly clonal TRB repertoires; recovery showed diversity and richness above healthy donors.

From blood, about 240-500 ng of genomic DNA served as TRB template. This TCR came from a human donor with active COVID-19. Sequencing was done on a sample of blood.

The CDR3 here is CASSYWGQNNEQFF. The DNA for the CDR3 is TGTGCCAGCAGTTACTGGGGACAGAACAATGAGCAGTTCTTC. The rearrangement links TRBV6-6 to TRBJ2-1; TRBD1 matches 7 bases. Germline V gene data show CDR1 as MNHNY and CDR2 as SVGAGI (reference sequence). V lost 1 base, J lost 5 bases, and 2 bases stayed unmatched. CDR3 size: 14 residues.